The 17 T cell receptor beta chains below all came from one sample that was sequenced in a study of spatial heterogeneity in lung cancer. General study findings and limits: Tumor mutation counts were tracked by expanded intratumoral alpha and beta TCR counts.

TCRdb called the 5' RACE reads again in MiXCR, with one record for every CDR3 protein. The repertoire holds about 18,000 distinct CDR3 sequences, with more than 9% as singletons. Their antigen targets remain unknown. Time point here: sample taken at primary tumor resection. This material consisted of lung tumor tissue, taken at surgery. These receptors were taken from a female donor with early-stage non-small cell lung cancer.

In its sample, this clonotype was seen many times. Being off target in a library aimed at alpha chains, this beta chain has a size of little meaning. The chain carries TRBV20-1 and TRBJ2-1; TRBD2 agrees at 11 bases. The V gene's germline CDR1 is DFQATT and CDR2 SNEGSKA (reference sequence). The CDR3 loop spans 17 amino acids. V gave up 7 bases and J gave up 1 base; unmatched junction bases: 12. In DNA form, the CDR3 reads TGCAGTGTTCAAGCTGGTAGCGGGGGGGCATCCTACAATGAGCAGTTCTTC. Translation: CSVQAGSGGASYNEQFF.

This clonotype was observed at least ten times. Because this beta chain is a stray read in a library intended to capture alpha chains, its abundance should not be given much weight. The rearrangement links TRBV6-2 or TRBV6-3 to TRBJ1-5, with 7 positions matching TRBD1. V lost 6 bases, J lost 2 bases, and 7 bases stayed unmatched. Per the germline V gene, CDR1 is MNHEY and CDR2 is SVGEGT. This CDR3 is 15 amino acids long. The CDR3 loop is CASRPPGQRNQPQHF. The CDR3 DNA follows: TGTGCCAGCAGACCGCCGGGACAGCGCAATCAGCCCCAGCATTTT.

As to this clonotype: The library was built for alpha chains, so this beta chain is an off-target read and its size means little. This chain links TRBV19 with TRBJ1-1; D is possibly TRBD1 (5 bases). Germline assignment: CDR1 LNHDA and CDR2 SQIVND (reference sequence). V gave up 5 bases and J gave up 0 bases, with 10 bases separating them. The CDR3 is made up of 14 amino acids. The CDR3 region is CASSPTGMNTEAFF. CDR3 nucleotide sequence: TGTGCCAGTAGTCCTACAGGTATGAACACTGAAGCTTTCTTT.

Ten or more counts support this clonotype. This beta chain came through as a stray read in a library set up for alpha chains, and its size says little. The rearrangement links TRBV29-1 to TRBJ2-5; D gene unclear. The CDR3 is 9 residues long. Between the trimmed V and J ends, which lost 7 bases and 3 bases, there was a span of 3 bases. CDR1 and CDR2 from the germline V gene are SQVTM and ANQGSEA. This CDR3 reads CSDEETQYF. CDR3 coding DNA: TGCAGCGACGAAGAGACCCAGTACTTC.

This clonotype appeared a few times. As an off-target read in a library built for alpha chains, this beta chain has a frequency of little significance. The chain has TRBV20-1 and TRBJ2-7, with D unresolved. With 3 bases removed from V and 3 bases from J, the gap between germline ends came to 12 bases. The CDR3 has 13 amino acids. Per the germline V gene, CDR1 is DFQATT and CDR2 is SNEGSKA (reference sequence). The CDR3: CSARTGSNYEQYF. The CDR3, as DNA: TGCAGTGCTAGGACCGGGTCCAACTACGAGCAGTACTTC.

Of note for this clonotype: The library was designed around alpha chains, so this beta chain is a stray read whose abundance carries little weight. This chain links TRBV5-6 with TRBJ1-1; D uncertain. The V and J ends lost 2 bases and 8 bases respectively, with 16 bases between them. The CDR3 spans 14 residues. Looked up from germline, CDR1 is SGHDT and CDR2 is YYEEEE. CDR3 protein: CASSFVGPLTEAFF. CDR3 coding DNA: TGTGCCAGCAGCTTCGTGGGTCCTTTGACCGAAGCTTTCTTT.

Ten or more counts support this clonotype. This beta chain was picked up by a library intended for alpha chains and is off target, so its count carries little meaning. The CDR3 DNA follows: TGTGCCAGCAGCGGACTTACAGGGGGTTCTGGCTACACCTTC. Translating gives CASSGLTGGSGYTF. This chain links TRBV28 with TRBJ1-2; TRBD1 agrees at 8 bases. Germline V gene lookup returns CDR1 MDHEN and CDR2 SYDVKM. This CDR3 is built from 14 residues. V shed 6 bases and J 7 bases; nucleotides not matched to a gene: 10.

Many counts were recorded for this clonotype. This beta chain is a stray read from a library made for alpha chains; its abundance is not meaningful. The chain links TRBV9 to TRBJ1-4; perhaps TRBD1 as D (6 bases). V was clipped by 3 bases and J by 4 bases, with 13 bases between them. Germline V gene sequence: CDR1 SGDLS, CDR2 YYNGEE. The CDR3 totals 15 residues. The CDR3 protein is CASSDSTGFNEKLFF. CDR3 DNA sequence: TGTGCCAGCAGCGATTCGACAGGCTTTAATGAAAAACTGTTTTTT.

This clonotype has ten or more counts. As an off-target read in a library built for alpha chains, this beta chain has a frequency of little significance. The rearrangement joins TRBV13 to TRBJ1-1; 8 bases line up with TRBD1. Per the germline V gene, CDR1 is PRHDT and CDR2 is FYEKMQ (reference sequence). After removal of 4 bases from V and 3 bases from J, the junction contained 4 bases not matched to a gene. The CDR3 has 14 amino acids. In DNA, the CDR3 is TGTGCCAGCAGCTCCAACAGGGGGGACACTGAAGCTTTCTTT. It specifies CASSSNRGDTEAFF.

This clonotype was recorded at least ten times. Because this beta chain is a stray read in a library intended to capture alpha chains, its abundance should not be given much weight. In DNA form, the CDR3 reads TGTGCCAGCAGCTTAAGACAGGGAGACGGCTACACCTTC. It is translated as CASSLRQGDGYTF. This chain joins TRBV7-3 and TRBJ1-2; TRBD1 agrees at 7 bases. With 1 base clipped from V and 8 bases from J, the junction kept 4 bases outside the gene matches. The CDR3 is 13 residues long. CDR1 and CDR2 (germline): SGHTA, FQGTGA.

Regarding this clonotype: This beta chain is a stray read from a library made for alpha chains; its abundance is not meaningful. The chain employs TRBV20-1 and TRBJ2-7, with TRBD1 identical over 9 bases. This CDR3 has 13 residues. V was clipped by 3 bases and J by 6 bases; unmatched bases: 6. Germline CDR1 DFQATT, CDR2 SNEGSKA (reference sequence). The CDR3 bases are TGCAGTGCTAGCTGGGACAGGGAGGGCGAGCAGTACTTC. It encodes CSASWDREGEQYF.

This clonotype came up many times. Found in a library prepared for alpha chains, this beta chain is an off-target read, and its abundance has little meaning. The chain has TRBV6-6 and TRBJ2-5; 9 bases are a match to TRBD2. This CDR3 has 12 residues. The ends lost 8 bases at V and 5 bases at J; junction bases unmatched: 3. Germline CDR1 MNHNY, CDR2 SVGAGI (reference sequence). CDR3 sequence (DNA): TGTGCCAGCTCGGGACTAGCTGAGACCCAGTACTTC. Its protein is CASSGLAETQYF.

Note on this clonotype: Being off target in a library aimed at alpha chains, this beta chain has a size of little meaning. The CDR3 coding sequence is TGTGCCAGCGGACAAAATTACGGAACAGCTGAGCAGTTCTTC. Residues: CASGQNYGTAEQFF. The chain has TRBV6-4 and TRBJ2-1; weak D call: TRBD1 (5 bases). V was cut by 8 bases and J by 9 bases, with 20 bases left in between. This CDR3 contains 14 residues. The germline V gene encodes CDR1 MRHNA and CDR2 SNTAGT.

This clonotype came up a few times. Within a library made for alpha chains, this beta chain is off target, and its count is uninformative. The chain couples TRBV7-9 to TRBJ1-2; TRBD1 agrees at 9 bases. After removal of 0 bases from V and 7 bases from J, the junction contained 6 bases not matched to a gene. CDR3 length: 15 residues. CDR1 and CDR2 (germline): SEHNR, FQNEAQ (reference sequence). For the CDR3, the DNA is TGTGCCAGCAGCTTAGCGGGACAGGGTATTACTGGCTACACCTTC. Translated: CASSLAGQGITGYTF. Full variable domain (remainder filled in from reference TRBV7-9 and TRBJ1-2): DTGVSQNPRHKITKRGQNVTFRCDPISEHNRLYWYRQTLGQGPEFLTYFQNEAQLEKSRLLSDRFSAERPKGSFSTLEIQRTEQGDSAMYLCASSLAGQGITGYTFGSGTRLTVV.

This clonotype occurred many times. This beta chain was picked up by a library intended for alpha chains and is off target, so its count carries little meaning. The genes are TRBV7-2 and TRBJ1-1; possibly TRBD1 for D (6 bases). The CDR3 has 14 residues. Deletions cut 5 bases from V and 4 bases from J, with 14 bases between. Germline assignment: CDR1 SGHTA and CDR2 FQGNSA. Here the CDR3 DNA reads TGTGCCAGCAGCATCCGGGGACAACTCACTGAAGCTTTCTTT. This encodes CASSIRGQLTEAFF.

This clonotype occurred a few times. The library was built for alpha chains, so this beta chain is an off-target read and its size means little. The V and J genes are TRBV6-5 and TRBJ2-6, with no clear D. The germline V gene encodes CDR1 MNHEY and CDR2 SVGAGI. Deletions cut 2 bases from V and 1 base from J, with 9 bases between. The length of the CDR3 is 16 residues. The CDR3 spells CASSYDPESGANVLTF. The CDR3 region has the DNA TGTGCCAGCAGTTACGACCCGGAATCTGGGGCCAACGTCCTGACTTTC.

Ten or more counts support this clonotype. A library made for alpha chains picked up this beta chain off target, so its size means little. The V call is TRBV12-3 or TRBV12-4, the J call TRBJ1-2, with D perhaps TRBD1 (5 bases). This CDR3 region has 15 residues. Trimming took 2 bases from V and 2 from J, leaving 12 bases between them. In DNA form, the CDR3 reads TGTGCCAGCAGTTTAACGCAGGGCAGCAACTATGGCTACACCTTC. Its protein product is CASSLTQGSNYGYTF.